This record covers a single TCR beta chain. Its antigen is currently unknown. Trimming removed 1 base from V and 9 bases from J, with 14 bases in between. CDR1 SNHLY and CDR2 FYNNEI come from the germline V gene. This CDR3 contains 14 residues. The sample belongs to a study of lymphopenia after photon versus proton radiotherapy. The assay was immunoSEQ multiplex PCR, and TCRdb's table has in-frame clones only and misses some. The sample comprises 20,000 to 25,000 clones, 85% of which are singletons, and around 20% rests with the top ten. Overall study findings and caveats: Post-nadir diversity loss with photons came from oligoclonal expansion, particularly CD8+ Temra cells. In patients who died, overall survival fell as post-nadir TCR diversity dropped more.

This sequence originates from a man between 60 and 70 years old with pancreatic cancer. This chain uses TRBV2 with TRBJ2-3; D remains ambiguous. The starting material was peripheral blood, obtained from a patient treated with photon-based radiotherapy. Written as DNA, the CDR3 is TGTGCCAGCAGTGAAGTTGTGATTGGGGTGACGCAGTATTTT. It codes for CASSEVVIGVTQYF.